This T cell receptor beta chain derives from a study of metastatic and nonmetastatic thyroid tumors. About the research overall: Comparison of repertoires was carried out across blood and tumor or nodule tissue from malignant and benign thyroid patients. General observations from the study: TCR beta diversity was reportedly significantly higher in malignant thyroid tumors than benign nodules, in blood and tumor.

All patients were untreated before thyroid surgery. From germline, CDR1 is MNHNY and CDR2 SVGAGI (reference sequence). Trimming removed 1 base from V and 1 base from J, with 10 bases in between. The CDR3 runs to 15 residues. In the original workflow: What underpinned the distant-metastasis classifier for papillary thyroid cancer was the set of CDR3 differences across clinicopathological groups. TCRdb reassembled clones from the PCR reads with MiXCR. TCRdb's processing, not the authors' own work, is the source of the V and J calls. Of approximately 5,400 clones listed, approximately 32% are singletons. This clone was counted only a few times. As yet, its antigen is unknown.

The gene calls are TRBV6-6 and TRBJ1-1; D not certain. The sequencing input was adjacent normal tissue. The TCR sequence derives from a female donor with papillary thyroid cancer or a benign thyroid nodule (not recorded which). Some clones in this sample may be carry-over from other donors' samples. CDR3: CASSYWGRWNTEAFF. CDR3 sequence (DNA): TGTGCCAGCAGTTACTGGGGTCGATGGAACACTGAAGCTTTCTTT.